The 24 T cell receptor beta chains listed next were all sequenced from one sample in a study of T cells in Graves' hyperthyroidism and ophthalmopathy. The investigators amplified TCR beta CDR3 regions from RNA transcripts. The HTBI set primed first-round TCR CDR3 RT-PCR. MiXCR was run by TCRdb on the multiplex PCR reads, yielding one entry per CDR3 protein. The top ten hold roughly 19% of the sample, which has 550,000 to 600,000 distinct CDR3 sequences, approximately 44% seen once. The sample consisted of peripheral blood or thyroid tissue (not recorded which). These receptors all stem from an adult woman with Graves' disease, either hyperthyroidism or ophthalmopathy (not recorded which).

The chain couples TRBV5-1 to TRBJ2-7; 9 bases fit TRBD1. The CDR3 has 15 residues. After removal of 4 bases from V and 5 bases from J, the junction contained 10 bases not matched to a gene. Germline CDR1 SGHRS, CDR2 YFSETQ. DNA for the CDR3: TGCGCCAGCAGCCTGAACAGGGGGCTATACAACGAGCAGTACTTC. Translation: CASSLNRGLYNEQYF.

The J gene is TRBJ1-5, the V gene TRBV10-3; no reliable D call. CDR1 and CDR2 (germline): ENHRY, SYGVKD. This CDR3 comprises 13 residues. The V gene lost 2 bases and the J gene lost 6 bases, with 8 bases spanning the gap. CDR3 DNA sequence: TGTGCCATCAGTGAGGACGGGTCTCAGCCCCAGCATTTT. Amino acid sequence: CAISEDGSQPQHF.

V gene TRBV20-1 combines with J gene TRBJ2-5, with 13 bases matching TRBD2. This CDR3 has 16 residues. V was pared by 3 bases and J by 3 bases, with 7 bases of the junction left unmatched. Germline V gene lookup returns CDR1 DFQATT and CDR2 SNEGSKA (reference sequence). This CDR3 reads CSASDRTSGSEETQYF. The CDR3 nucleotides read TGCAGTGCTAGCGATCGGACTAGCGGGAGTGAAGAGACCCAGTACTTC.

This clonotype has at least ten counts. V gene TRBV7-9 combines with J gene TRBJ1-4; 7 bases match TRBD1. Trimming took 5 bases from V and 4 from J; bases not matched to a gene: 7. The CDR3 contains 15 residues. CDR1 is SEHNR, CDR2 FQNEAQ, per germline (reference sequence). The CDR3 DNA reads TGTGCCAGCAGCCCTTGGGACAGCCTTAATGAAAAACTGTTTTTT. Protein sequence: CASSPWDSLNEKLFF.

The chain links TRBV7-2 to TRBJ2-5; D gene ambiguous. This CDR3 is built from 14 residues. V lost 3 bases and J 1 base, leaving 9 bases between the germline ends. The germline V gene encodes CDR1 SGHTA and CDR2 FQGNSA. The CDR3 DNA reads as TGTGCCAGCAGCTTCCCCGGCGTCCAAGAGACCCAGTACTTC. This sequence encodes CASSFPGVQETQYF.

This clonotype occurred many times. The CDR3 region has the DNA TGTGCCAGCAGTTTACTAGCATCGCAAAGGGATCAGCCCCAGCATTTT. It yields the protein CASSLLASQRDQPQHF. The genes are TRBV27 and TRBJ1-5; no clear D gene. Trimming pared 2 bases from V and 5 bases from J, leaving 16 bases between. Germline V gives CDR1 MNHEY, CDR2 SMNVEV (reference sequence). The CDR3 totals 16 residues.

This chain connects TRBV6-5 to TRBJ1-1; D unresolved. The V and J ends lost 2 bases and 5 bases respectively, with 15 bases between them. Germline V gene lookup returns CDR1 MNHEY and CDR2 SVGAGI. This CDR3 has 15 amino acids. Written as DNA, the CDR3 is TGTGCCAGCAGTTACGGATTGAGAGCGGGGACTGAAGCTTTCTTT. This encodes CASSYGLRAGTEAFF.

On this clonotype: The junction shows a germline mismatch at one end, possibly a read error. The chain joins TRBV10-3 to TRBJ1-2; no definite D call. The germline V gene encodes CDR1 ENHRY and CDR2 SYGVKD. This CDR3 contains 13 residues. The CDR3 sequence is CASSGNGESGYTF. The CDR3 nucleotides read TGTGCCAGCAGTGGAAACGGGGAGAGTGGCTACACCTTC.

This clonotype has a count of ten or more. V gene TRBV20-1 combines with J gene TRBJ2-7; 8 bases agree with TRBD1. From germline, CDR1 is DFQATT and CDR2 SNEGSKA (reference sequence). This CDR3 region has 13 residues. Losses at the gene ends were 1 base for V and 2 bases for J; bases not matched to a gene: 1. This chain's CDR3 is CSARGTGPYEQYF. The CDR3 coding sequence is TGCAGTGCTAGAGGGACAGGGCCCTACGAGCAGTACTTC.

This clonotype was counted many times. The chain joins TRBV7-9 to TRBJ1-3; D remains unclear. Germline V lookup: CDR1 SEHNR, CDR2 FQNEAQ (reference sequence). The CDR3 has 14 amino acids. Trimming removed 7 bases at V and 0 bases at J, with 10 bases between. CDR3 region: CASTPSSSGNTIYF. CDR3 nucleotides: TGTGCCAGCACCCCCTCCTCCTCTGGAAACACCATATATTTT.

This clonotype was picked up many times. V is TRBV4-1 and J is TRBJ1-5, with 7 bases aligning to TRBD1. This CDR3 has 15 amino acids. Germline trimming cut 2 bases from V and 4 bases from J; bases unmatched to any gene: 5. CDR1 is MGHRA, CDR2 YSYEKL, per germline. This chain's CDR3 is CASSQPGQTNQPQHF. Here the CDR3 DNA reads TGCGCCAGCAGCCAACCGGGACAGACTAATCAGCCCCAGCATTTT.

As to this clonotype: The final CDR3 position lacks the conserved phenylalanine or tryptophan, pointing to a likely read error. The gene calls are TRBV5-4 and TRBJ1-2; D is ambiguous. V was shortened by 3 bases and J by 4 bases, with 10 bases between the two germline ends. This CDR3 region has 13 residues. Germline assignment: CDR1 SGHNT and CDR2 YYREEE (reference sequence). The CDR3 loop is CASSSSESYGYTL. CDR3 DNA: TGTGCCAGCAGCTCGTCAGAGTCCTATGGCTACACCCTC.

The chain employs TRBV19 and TRBJ1-5; D perhaps matches TRBD1 (5 bases). This CDR3 contains 15 residues. Germline V gene sequence: CDR1 LNHDA, CDR2 SQIVND (reference sequence). The V and J ends lost 6 bases and 5 bases respectively, with 17 bases between them. This CDR3 reads CASRWTVQGHQPQHF. CDR3 nucleotide sequence: TGTGCCAGTAGATGGACCGTTCAGGGCCATCAGCCCCAGCATTTT.

The V and J genes are TRBV29-1 and TRBJ1-1; TRBD1 might be the D (5 bases). Between the trimmed V and J ends, which lost 7 bases and 8 bases, there was a span of 17 bases. Germline lookup yields CDR1 SQVTM and CDR2 ANQGSEA. The CDR3 is 12 residues long. The chain's CDR3 is CSEDSPKGEAFF. The CDR3 DNA is TGCAGCGAAGACAGCCCTAAGGGGGAAGCTTTCTTT.

This clonotype was detected many times. The chain couples TRBV11-2 to TRBJ2-2; D may be TRBD2 (5 bases). The CDR3 is made up of 17 amino acids. The germline gives CDR1 SGHAT, CDR2 FQNNGV. The V and J ends lost 5 bases and 7 bases respectively, with 23 bases between them. The CDR3 region is CASSQALVVSGIGELFF. The CDR3 coding sequence is TGTGCCAGCAGCCAAGCTTTGGTAGTCTCGGGGATCGGGGAGCTGTTTTTT.

The table lists this clonotype with a few counts. The genes are TRBV7-9 and TRBJ2-5, with 10 bases that match TRBD1. The CDR3 is made up of 14 amino acids. V lost 6 bases, J lost 5 bases, and 6 bases stayed unmatched. Germline lookup yields CDR1 SEHNR and CDR2 FQNEAQ (reference sequence). CDR3 sequence reads: CASSPDRGRETQYF. Written as DNA, the CDR3 is TGTGCCAGCAGTCCTGACAGGGGGCGGGAGACCCAGTACTTC.

The chain has TRBV7-2 and TRBJ2-7; D ambiguous. The CDR3 runs to 15 residues. V was trimmed by 1 base and J by 4 bases, leaving 14 bases between them. CDR1 is SGHTA, CDR2 FQGNSA, per germline. The CDR3 loop reads CASSLVSWQSYEQYF. The CDR3 coding sequence is TGTGCCAGCAGCTTAGTATCTTGGCAGTCGTACGAGCAGTACTTC.

This chain links TRBV10-3 with TRBJ2-5, with 7 bases fitting TRBD1. J lost 1 base, V lost 10 bases, and 9 bases had no gene match. This CDR3 region has 14 residues. The V gene's germline CDR1 is ENHRY and CDR2 SYGVKD. This CDR3 reads CASRDDRAQETQYF. CDR3 in DNA: TGTGCCAGCAGAGACGACAGGGCCCAAGAGACCCAGTACTTC.

This chain connects TRBV2 to TRBJ2-7, with D perhaps matching TRBD1 (5 bases). Germline V gene sequence: CDR1 SNHLY, CDR2 FYNNEI. The CDR3 runs to 14 residues. The ends were cut back, 4 bases at V and 3 bases at J, with 13 bases in the middle. The CDR3 DNA reads TGTGCCAGCAGTGTTGCAGGGTTGGTCTACGAGCAGTACTTC. Translated, it gives CASSVAGLVYEQYF. Full variable domain (outside the CDR3, taken from reference TRBV2 and TRBJ2-7): EPEVTQTPSHQVTQMGQEVILRCVPISNHLYFYWYRQILGQKVEFLVSFYNNEISEKSEIFDDQFSVERPDGSNFTLKIRSTKLEDSAMYFCASSVAGLVYEQYFGPGTRLTVT.

This clonotype was observed many times. This rearrangement joins TRBV28 to TRBJ1-1, with D unclear. The V end was cut by 7 bases, the J end by 4 bases, with 16 bases between. CDR3 length: 14 amino acids. CDR1 is MDHEN and CDR2 is SYDVKM in the germline V gene. The CDR3 DNA reads TGTGCCAGCACCTACCCGACGAGACGCACTGAAGCTTTCTTT. Its protein is CASTYPTRRTEAFF.

The table lists this clonotype with many counts. V gene TRBV15 combines with J gene TRBJ2-2; no definite D call. Germline values: CDR1 LNHNV, CDR2 YYDKDF (reference sequence). The CDR3 consists of 14 residues. The V gene lost 0 bases and the J gene lost 7 bases, with 9 bases spanning the gap. The CDR3 sequence is CATSRDLENGELFF. In DNA form, the CDR3 reads TGTGCCACCAGCAGAGATCTGGAAAACGGGGAGCTGTTTTTT.

This chain connects TRBV5-3 to TRBJ2-5; D perhaps matches TRBD1 (6 bases). TRBV5-3 is designated an ORF whose function remains uncertain. V lost 8 bases and J lost 2, with 16 bases in between. This CDR3 has 14 residues. DNA of the CDR3: TGTGCCAGCGGCGGTGGGGACACTCAAGAGACCCAGTACTTC. Translation: CASGGGDTQETQYF.

J is TRBJ2-5 and V is TRBV10-3, with a tentative D call TRBD2 (6 bases). CDR1 is ENHRY and CDR2 is SYGVKD in the germline V gene. The CDR3 totals 14 residues. V dropped 6 bases and J dropped 5 bases, with 16 bases sitting between them. DNA of the CDR3: TGTGCCATCAGGAGGGACTTGGGGGTGGAGACCCAGTACTTC. Translation gives CAIRRDLGVETQYF.

This clonotype was seen repeatedly, ten times or more. This chain links TRBV29-1 with TRBJ2-5; 8 nucleotides align to TRBD2. Germline CDR1 SQVTM, CDR2 ANQGSEA. The CDR3 contains 14 residues. Trimming took 4 bases from V and 5 from J; bases not matched to a gene: 9. The CDR3: CSVAGTRDLETQYF. For the CDR3, the DNA is TGCAGCGTTGCAGGGACTAGGGATTTGGAGACCCAGTACTTC. The full variable domain, its missing parts supplied by reference TRBV29-1 and TRBJ2-5, is SAVISQKPSRDICQRGTSLTIQCQVDSQVTMMFWYRQQPGQSLTLIATANQGSEATYESGFVIDKFPISRPNLTFSTLTVSNMSPEDSSIYLCSVAGTRDLETQYFGPGTRLLVL.